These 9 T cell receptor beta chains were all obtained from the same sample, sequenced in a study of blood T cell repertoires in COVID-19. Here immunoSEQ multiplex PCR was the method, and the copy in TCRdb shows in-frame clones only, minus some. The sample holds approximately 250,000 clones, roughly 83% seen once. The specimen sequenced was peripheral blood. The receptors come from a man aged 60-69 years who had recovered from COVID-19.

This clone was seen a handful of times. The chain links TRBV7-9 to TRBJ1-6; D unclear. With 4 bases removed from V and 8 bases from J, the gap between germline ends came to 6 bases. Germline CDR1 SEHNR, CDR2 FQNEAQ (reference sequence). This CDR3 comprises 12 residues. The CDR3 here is CASSSVDSPLHF. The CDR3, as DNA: TGTGCCAGCAGCTCCGTTGATTCACCCCTCCACTTT.

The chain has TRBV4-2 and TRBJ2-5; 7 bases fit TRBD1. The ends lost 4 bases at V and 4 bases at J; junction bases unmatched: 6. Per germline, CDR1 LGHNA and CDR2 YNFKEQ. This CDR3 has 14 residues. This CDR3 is CASSRTGAGETQYF. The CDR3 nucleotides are TGTGCCAGCAGCCGAACAGGGGCGGGAGAGACCCAGTACTTC.

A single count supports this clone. The CDR3 nucleotides are TGCGCCAGCAGCTTCCTCGCCGGGACTTACAATGAGCAGTTCTTC. Encoded protein: CASSFLAGTYNEQFF. The genes are TRBV5-1 and TRBJ2-1; a possible D gene is TRBD2 (6 bases). Germline-derived CDR1 and CDR2 are SGHRS and YFSETQ. V was shortened by 2 bases and J by 4 bases, with 13 bases between the two germline ends. CDR3 length equals 15 residues.

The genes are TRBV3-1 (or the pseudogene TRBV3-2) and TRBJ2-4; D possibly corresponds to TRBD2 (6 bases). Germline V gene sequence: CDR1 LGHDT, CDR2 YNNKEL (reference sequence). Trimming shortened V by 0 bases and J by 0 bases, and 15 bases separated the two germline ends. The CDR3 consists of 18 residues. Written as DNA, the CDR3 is TGTGCCAGCAGCCAAGATCCCCGACGGACTACAGCCAAAAACATTCAGTACTTC. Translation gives CASSQDPRRTTAKNIQYF.

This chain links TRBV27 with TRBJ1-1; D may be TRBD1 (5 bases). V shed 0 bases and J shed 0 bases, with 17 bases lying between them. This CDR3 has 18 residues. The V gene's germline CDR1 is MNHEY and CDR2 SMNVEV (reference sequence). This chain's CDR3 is CASSLSLGRVGMNTEAFF. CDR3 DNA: TGTGCCAGCAGTTTATCGTTGGGCAGGGTGGGCATGAACACTGAAGCTTTCTTT.

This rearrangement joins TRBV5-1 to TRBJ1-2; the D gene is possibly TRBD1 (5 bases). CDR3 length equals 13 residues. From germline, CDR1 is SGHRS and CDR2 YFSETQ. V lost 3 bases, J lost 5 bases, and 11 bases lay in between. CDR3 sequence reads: CASSSSGGYGYTF. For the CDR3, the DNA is TGCGCCAGCAGCTCCTCCGGGGGGTATGGCTACACCTTC.

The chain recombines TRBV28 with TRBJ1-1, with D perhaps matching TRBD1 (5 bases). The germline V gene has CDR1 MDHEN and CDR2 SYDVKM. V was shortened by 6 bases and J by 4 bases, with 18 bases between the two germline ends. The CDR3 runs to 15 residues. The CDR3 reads CASSSIPSGGTEAFF. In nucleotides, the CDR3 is TGTGCCAGCAGCTCCATACCCTCCGGGGGCACTGAAGCTTTCTTT. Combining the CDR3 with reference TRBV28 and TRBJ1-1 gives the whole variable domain DVKVTQSSRYLVKRTGEKVFLECVQDMDHENMFWYRQDPGLGLRLIYFSYDVKMKEKGDIPEGYSVSREKKERFSLILESASTNQTSMYLCASSSIPSGGTEAFFGQGTRLTVV.

The CDR3 DNA reads as TGTGCCAGCAGTTTCTACGCTAATGAGCAGTTCTTC. Amino acids: CASSFYANEQFF. The chain links TRBV12-3 or TRBV12-4 to TRBJ2-1; D is ambiguous. Trimming stripped 3 bases from V and 7 bases from J, with 7 bases between. This CDR3 has 12 amino acids.

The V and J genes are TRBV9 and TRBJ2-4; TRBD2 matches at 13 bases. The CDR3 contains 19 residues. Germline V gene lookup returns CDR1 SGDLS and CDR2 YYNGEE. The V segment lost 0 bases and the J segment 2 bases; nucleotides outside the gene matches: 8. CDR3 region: CASSVDGLAGEPSKNIQYF. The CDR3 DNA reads TGTGCCAGCAGCGTAGACGGACTAGCGGGGGAACCCTCCAAAAACATTCAGTACTTC.